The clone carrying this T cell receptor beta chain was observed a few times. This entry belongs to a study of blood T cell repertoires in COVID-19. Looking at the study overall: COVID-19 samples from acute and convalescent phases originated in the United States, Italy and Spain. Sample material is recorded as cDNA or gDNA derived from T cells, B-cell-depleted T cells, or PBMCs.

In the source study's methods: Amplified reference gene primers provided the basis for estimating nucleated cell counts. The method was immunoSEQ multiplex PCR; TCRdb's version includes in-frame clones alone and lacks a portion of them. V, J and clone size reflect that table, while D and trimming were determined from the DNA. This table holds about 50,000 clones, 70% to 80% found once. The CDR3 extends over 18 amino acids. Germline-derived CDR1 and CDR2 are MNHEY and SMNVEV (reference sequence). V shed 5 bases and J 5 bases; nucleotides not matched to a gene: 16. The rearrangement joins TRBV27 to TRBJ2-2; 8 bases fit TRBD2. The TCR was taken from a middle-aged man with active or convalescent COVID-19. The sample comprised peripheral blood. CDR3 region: CASSLAGTRVMITGELFF. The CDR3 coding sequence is TGTGCCAGCAGTCTTGCCGGGACTAGGGTAATGATAACCGGGGAGCTGTTTTTT.